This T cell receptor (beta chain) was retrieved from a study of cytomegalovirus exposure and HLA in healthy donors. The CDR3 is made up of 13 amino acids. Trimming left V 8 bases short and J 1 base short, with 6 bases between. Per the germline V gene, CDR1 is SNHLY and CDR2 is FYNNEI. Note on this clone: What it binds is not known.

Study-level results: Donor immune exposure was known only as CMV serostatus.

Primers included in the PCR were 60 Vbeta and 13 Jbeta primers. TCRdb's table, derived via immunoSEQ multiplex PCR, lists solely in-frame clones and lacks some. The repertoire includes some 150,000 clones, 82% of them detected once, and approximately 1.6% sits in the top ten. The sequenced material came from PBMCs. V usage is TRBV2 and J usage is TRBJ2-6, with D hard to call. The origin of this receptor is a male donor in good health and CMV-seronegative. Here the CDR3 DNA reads TGTGCCAGCTCCCAATCTGGGGCCAACGTCCTGACTTTC. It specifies CASSQSGANVLTF.